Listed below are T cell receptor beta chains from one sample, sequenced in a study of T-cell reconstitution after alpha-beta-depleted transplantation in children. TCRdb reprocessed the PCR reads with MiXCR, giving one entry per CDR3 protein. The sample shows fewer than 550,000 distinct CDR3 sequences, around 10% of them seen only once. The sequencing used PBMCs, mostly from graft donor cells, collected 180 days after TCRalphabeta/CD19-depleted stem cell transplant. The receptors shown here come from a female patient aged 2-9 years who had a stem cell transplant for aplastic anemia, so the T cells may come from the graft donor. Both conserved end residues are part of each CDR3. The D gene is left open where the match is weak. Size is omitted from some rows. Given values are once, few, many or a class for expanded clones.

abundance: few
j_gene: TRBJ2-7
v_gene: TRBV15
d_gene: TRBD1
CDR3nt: TGTGCCACCAGCAGTAGGACAGGGAAATTCTACGAGCAGTACTTC
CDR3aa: CATSSRTGKFYEQYF

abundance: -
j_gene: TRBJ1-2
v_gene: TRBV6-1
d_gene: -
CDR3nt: TGTGCCAGCAGCCAACGGACAGCCCGACCCAACTATGGCTACACCTTC
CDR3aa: CASSQRTARPNYGYTF

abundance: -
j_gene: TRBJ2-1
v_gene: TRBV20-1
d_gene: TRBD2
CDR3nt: TGCAGTGCTATTGGGGCTGGCGGGAGGAATGAGCAGTTCTTC
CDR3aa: CSAIGAGGRNEQFF

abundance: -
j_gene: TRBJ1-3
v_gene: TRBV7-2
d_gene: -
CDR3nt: TGTGCCAGCAGCTTAAGGGGACCCACTGGAAACACCATATATTTT
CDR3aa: CASSLRGPTGNTIYF

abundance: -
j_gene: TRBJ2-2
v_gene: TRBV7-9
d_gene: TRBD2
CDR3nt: TGTGCCAGCAGCTTAGCGCGGCGGGAGTTTAACACCGGGGAGCTGTTTTTT
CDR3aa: CASSLARREFNTGELFF

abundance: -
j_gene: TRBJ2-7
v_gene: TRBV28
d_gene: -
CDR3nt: TGTGCCAGCAGAAAGGACATCCTCTACGAGCAGTACTTC
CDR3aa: CASRKDILYEQYF

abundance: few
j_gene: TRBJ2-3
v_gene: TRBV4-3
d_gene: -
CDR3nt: TGCGCCAGCAGCCAAGACGGCGATGGGGATACGCAGTATTTT
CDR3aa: CASSQDGDGDTQYF

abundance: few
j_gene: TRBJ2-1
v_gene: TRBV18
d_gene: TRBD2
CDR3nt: TGTGCCAGCTCACCAGAAGGGCTAGCGGTCTCCTACAATGAGCAGTTCTTC
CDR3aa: CASSPEGLAVSYNEQFF

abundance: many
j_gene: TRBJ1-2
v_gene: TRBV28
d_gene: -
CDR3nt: TGTGCCAGCACCTCTGCGGGGGGCACCCTTAACTATGGCTACACCTTC
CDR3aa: CASTSAGGTLNYGYTF

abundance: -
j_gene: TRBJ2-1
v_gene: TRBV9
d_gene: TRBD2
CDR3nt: TGTGCCAGCAGCGCCGGCGTCGGGACTAGTATCTACAATGAGCAGTTCTTC
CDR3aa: CASSAGVGTSIYNEQFF

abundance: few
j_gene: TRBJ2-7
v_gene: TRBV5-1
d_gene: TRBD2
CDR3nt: TGCGCCAGCAGCTTCAAAGCGGGACGATCCTACGAGCAGTACTTC
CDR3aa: CASSFKAGRSYEQYF

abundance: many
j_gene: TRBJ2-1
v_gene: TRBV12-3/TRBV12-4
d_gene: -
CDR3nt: TGTGCCAGCAGTCAAGAGTGGGGTAGGTTAGAGCAGTTCTTC
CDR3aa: CASSQEWGRLEQFF

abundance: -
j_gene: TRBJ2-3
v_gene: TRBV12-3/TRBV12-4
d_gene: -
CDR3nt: TGTGCCAGCAACTTAAGGGACCCGGCCGATACGCAGTATTTT
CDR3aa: CASNLRDPADTQYF

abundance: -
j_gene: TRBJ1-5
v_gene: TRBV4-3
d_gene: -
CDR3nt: TGCGCCAGCAGCCAAGATCCCGGGATTTCCAATCAGCCCCAGCATTTT
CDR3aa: CASSQDPGISNQPQHF

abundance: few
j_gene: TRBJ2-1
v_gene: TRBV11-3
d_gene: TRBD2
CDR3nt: TGTGCCAGCAGCGTCAGGGCGGGAGGGCCTAATGAGCAGTTCTTC
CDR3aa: CASSVRAGGPNEQFF

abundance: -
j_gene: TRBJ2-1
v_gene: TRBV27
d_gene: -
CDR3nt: TGTGCCAGCAGTTTTATTGGGGAAAATGGAAAGCAGTTCTTC
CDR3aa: CASSFIGENGKQFF

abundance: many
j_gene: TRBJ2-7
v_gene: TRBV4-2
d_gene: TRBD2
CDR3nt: TGTGCCAGCAGCCAAGATTCGGCTAGCGGGAGCTACGAGCAGTACTTC
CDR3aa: CASSQDSASGSYEQYF

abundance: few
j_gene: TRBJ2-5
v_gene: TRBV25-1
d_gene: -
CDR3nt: TGTGCCAGCAGTGGGGGTTGGGAGACCCAGTACTTC
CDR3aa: CASSGGWETQYF

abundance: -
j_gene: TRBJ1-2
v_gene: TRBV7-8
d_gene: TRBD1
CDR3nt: TGTGCCAGCAGCTTAGCGTTGGGACAGGGAATTGATGGCTACACCTTC
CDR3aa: CASSLALGQGIDGYTF

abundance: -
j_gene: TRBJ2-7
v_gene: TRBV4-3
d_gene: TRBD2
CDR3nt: TGCGCCAGCAGCCAAGGGAGAGGGCGGGAGGGAAGAATTTTCTCCTACGAGCAGTACTTC
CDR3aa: CASSQGRGREGRIFSYEQYF

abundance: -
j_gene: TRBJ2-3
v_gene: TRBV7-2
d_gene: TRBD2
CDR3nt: TGTGCCAGCAGCTTAGTCCCGGGACTAGCTCCAGATACGCAGTATTTT
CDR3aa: CASSLVPGLAPDTQYF

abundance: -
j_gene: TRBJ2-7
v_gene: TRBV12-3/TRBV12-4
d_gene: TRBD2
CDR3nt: TGTGCCAGCAGCTCCGAGGAGCGGGGGAGCTCCTACGAGCAGTACTTC
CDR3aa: CASSSEERGSSYEQYF

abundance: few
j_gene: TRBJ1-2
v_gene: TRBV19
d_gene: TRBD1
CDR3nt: TGTGCCAGTAGTGCCCCGGGACAGGGGTTAATTGGCTACACCTTC
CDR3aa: CASSAPGQGLIGYTF

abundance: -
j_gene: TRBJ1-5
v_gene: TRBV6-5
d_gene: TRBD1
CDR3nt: TGTGCCAGCAGTTACTCTACAGGGGCCAATCAGCCCCAGCATTTT
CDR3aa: CASSYSTGANQPQHF

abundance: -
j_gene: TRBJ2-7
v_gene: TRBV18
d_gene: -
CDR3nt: TGTGCCAGCTCACCAGGGACGCATCGCTACGAGCAGTACTTC
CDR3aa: CASSPGTHRYEQYF

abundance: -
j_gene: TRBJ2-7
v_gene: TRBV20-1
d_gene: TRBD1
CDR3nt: TGCAGTGCTAGAGAGGGACAGGGCGGTTACGAGCAGTACTTC
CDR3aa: CSAREGQGGYEQYF

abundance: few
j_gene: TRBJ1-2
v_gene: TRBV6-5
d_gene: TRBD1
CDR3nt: TGTGCCAGCAGTTACTCCACAGGGGGCTCGGGTGGCTACACCTTC
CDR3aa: CASSYSTGGSGGYTF

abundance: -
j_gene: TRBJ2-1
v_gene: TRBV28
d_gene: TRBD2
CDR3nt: TGTGCCAGCAGCCTCAGAGGGGGGACTAGGACGAATGAGCAGTTCTTC
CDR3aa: CASSLRGGTRTNEQFF

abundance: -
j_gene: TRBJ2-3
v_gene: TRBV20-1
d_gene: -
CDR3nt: TGCAGTGCTAGAGGCGCGACGGCAACAGATACGCAGTATTTT
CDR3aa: CSARGATATDTQYF

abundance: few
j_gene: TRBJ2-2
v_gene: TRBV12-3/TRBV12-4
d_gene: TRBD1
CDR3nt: TGTGCCAGCAGTTTTCAGGGGGACACTTTCACCGGGGAGCTGTTTTTT
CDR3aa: CASSFQGDTFTGELFF

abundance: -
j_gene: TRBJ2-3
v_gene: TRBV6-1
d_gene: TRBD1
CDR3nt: TGTGCCAGCAGCCAGGGACAGGGGCCCTGGGGAGATACGCAGTATTTT
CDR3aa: CASSQGQGPWGDTQYF

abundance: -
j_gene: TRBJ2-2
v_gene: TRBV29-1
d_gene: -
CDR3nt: TGCAGCGTTGACAGGGCAGGAGACACCGGGGAGCTGTTTTTT
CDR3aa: CSVDRAGDTGELFF

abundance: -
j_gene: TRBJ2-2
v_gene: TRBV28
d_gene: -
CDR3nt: TGTGCCAGCAGTTCGGGGGTACTGGGAGGGGAGCTGTTTTTT
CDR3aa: CASSSGVLGGELFF

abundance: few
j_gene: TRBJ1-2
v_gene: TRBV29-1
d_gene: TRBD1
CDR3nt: TGCAGCATATACGGGACAGGGGAACTCTTAGGCTATGGCTACACCTTC
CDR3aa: CSIYGTGELLGYGYTF

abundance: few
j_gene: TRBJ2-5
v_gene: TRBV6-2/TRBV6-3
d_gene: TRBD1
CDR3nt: TGTGCCAGCAGCCGACAGGGACAAGAGACCCAGTACTTC
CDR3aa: CASSRQGQETQYF

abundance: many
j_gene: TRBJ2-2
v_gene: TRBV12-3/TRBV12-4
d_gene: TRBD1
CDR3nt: TGTGCCAGCAGTCCCCGACAGGGGACCGGGGAGCTGTTTTTT
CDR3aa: CASSPRQGTGELFF

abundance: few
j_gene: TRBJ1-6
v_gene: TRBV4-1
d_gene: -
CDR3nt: TGCGCCAGCAGCCAAGATAAGGCAGGGAATTATAATTCACCCCTCCACTTT
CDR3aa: CASSQDKAGNYNSPLHF

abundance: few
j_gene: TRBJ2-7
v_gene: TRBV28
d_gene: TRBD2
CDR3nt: TGTGCCAGCAGTTCCCGACTAGCGGGACCCTCCTACGAGCAGTACTTC
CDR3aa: CASSSRLAGPSYEQYF

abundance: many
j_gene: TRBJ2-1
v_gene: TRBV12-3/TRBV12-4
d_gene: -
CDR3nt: TGTGCCAGCAGTGTGCAGCAATCCTACAATGAGCAGTTCTTC
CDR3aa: CASSVQQSYNEQFF

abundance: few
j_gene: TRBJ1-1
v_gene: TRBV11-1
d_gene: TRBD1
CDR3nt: TGTGCCAGCAGCACAATGATATCGGGACAGGGGATGAACACTGAAGCTTTCTTT
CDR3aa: CASSTMISGQGMNTEAFF

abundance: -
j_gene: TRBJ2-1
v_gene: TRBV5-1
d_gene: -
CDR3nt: TGCGCCAGCAGCCCCGGGGGACGGATCTACAATGAGCAGTTCTTC
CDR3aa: CASSPGGRIYNEQFF

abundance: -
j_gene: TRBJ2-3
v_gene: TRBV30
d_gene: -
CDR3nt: TGTGCCTGGAGTGTACTAGCTGGAGGGAGAGATACGCAGTATTTT
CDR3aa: CAWSVLAGGRDTQYF

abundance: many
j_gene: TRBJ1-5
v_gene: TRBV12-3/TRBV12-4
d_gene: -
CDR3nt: TGTGCCAGCAGTTTAGCGCGGGGCGGGGGGCAAGGACAGCCCCAGCATTTT
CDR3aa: CASSLARGGGQGQPQHF

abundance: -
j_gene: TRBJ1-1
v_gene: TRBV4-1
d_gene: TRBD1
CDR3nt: TGCGCCAGCAGCCACGCCCGGGACAGCAAGAACACTGAAGCTTTCTTT
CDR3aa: CASSHARDSKNTEAFF

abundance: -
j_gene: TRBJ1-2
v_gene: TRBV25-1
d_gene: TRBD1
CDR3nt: TGTGCCAGCGGGACAGGGAACTATGGCTACACCTTC
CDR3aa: CASGTGNYGYTF

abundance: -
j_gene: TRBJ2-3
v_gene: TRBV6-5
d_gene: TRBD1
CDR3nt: TGTGCCAGCAGTTATTCCGGGACAGGGGCAGATACGCAGTATTTT
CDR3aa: CASSYSGTGADTQYF

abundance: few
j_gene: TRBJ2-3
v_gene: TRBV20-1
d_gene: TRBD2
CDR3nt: TGCAGTGCTCTTGTTGGCGGCCAGGGAGGGCCAGATACGCAGTATTTT
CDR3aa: CSALVGGQGGPDTQYF

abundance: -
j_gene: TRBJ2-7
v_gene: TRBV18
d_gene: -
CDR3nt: TGTGCCAGCTCACCATTACCAGGGGCGTCCTACGAGCAGTACTTC
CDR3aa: CASSPLPGASYEQYF

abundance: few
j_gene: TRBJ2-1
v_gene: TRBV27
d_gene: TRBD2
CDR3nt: TGTGCCAGCAGTCCCCTTGGGACTAGCGGGAGCGATGAGCAGTTCTTC
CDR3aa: CASSPLGTSGSDEQFF

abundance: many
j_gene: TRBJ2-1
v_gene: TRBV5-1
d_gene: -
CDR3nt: TGCGCCAGCAGCCCCCCTGGGGGTCAGGGGAGCTCCTACAATGAGCAGTTCTTC
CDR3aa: CASSPPGGQGSSYNEQFF

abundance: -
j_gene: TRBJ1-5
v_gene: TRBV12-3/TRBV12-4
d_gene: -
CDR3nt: TGTGCCAGCAGTCCCCTGGTGGGGGTAGGCAATCAGCCCCAGCATTTT
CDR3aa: CASSPLVGVGNQPQHF

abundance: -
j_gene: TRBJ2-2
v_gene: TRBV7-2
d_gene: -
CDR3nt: TGTGCCAGCCCCAGTAGGCCCCAGAACACCGGGGAGCTGTTTTTT
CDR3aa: CASPSRPQNTGELFF

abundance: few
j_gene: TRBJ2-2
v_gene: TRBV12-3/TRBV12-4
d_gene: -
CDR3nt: TGTGCCAGCAGTCCAGACCTTGGGGGGGCAGGCAACACCGGGGAGCTGTTTTTT
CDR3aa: CASSPDLGGAGNTGELFF

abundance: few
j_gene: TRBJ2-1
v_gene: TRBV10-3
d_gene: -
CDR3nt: TGTGCCATCAGTGACCGGGGCGGTGACAATGAGCAGTTCTTC
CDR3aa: CAISDRGGDNEQFF

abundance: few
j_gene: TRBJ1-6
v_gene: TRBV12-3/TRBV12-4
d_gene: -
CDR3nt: TGTGCCAGCAGTTTAGCGTCCCTGATCTCCTATAATTCACCCCTCCACTTT
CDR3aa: CASSLASLISYNSPLHF